One and the same sample provided the 24 T cell receptor beta chains below, sequenced in a study of blood T cell repertoires in COVID-19. Assay: immunoSEQ multiplex PCR; the TCRdb copy retains only in-frame clones and omits some. The repertoire holds some 400,000 clones, around 92% seen once, with less than 2% in the top ten. The sample taken for sequencing was PBMCs or T cells enriched from blood (not recorded which). The receptor set was obtained from a woman aged 25 to 39 who had recovered from COVID-19.

The V gene is TRBV5-1, the J gene TRBJ2-1, with 9 bases aligning to TRBD1. The CDR3 covers 16 residues. V shed 1 base and J 6 bases; nucleotides not matched to a gene: 8. Per germline, CDR1 SGHRS and CDR2 YFSETQ. CDR3 amino acids: CASSLISGQGSNEQFF. In DNA, the CDR3 is TGCGCCAGCAGCTTGATTTCGGGACAGGGTAGCAATGAGCAGTTCTTC.

This rearrangement joins TRBV7-2 to TRBJ1-2; the match to TRBD1 covers 11 bases. The germline gives CDR1 SGHTA, CDR2 FQGNSA. J was trimmed by 6 bases and V by 5 bases; bases with no gene match: 5. The length of the CDR3 is 14 residues. The CDR3 nucleotides are TGTGCCAGCAGCCTACGGACAGGGGGCGATGGCTACACCTTC. It encodes CASSLRTGGDGYTF. Supplemented by reference TRBV7-2 and TRBJ1-2, the full variable domain reads GAGVSQSPSNKVTEKGKDVELRCDPISGHTALYWYRQSLGQGLEFLIYFQGNSAPDKSGLPSDRFSAERTGGSVSTLTIQRTQQEDSAVYLCASSLRTGGDGYTFGSGTRLTVV.

The rearrangement links TRBV9 to TRBJ2-2; TRBD2 is a possible D gene (5 bases). Germline V CDR1 and CDR2: SGDLS, YYNGEE. CDR3 length equals 15 residues. Deletions cut 3 bases from V and 4 bases from J, with 13 bases between. CDR3 nucleotide sequence: TGTGCCAGCAGCGGTGGGGAGAAGGGCACCGGGGAGCTGTTTTTT. Its translation is CASSGGEKGTGELFF.

This clone was detected only once. The V call is TRBV24-1, the J call TRBJ2-3, with 10 positions matching TRBD1. The CDR3 spans 17 residues. The V gene end was trimmed by 5 bases and the J gene end by 3 bases; junction bases not matched to a gene: 10. Per the germline V gene, CDR1 is KGHDR and CDR2 is SFDVKD. For the CDR3, the DNA is TGTGCCACCAGTGGGAGAGACAGGGGGCGTGAGACAGATACGCAGTATTTT. Translation gives CATSGRDRGRETDTQYF.

The chain links TRBV5-1 to TRBJ1-2; 7 positions agree with TRBD1. Trimming cost V 5 bases and J 4 bases; bases outside gene matches: 5. Germline CDR1 reads SGHRS; CDR2 reads YFSETQ. The CDR3 is 13 amino acids. This CDR3 is CASSSGGSYGYTF. As DNA, the CDR3 is TGCGCCAGCAGTTCAGGGGGATCCTATGGCTACACCTTC.

The chain combines TRBV6-5 with TRBJ2-7; D is possibly TRBD2 (6 bases). Per germline, CDR1 MNHEY and CDR2 SVGAGI. V was shortened by 11 bases and J by 2 bases, with 19 bases between the two germline ends. The CDR3 spans 14 residues. The CDR3 spells CASLGRGGTYEQYF. CDR3 DNA sequence: TGTGCCTCCCTCGGACGGGGAGGAACCTACGAGCAGTACTTC.

A word on this clone: This same CDR3 is encoded by further DNA sequences in the sample. The chain carries TRBV6-5 and TRBJ1-4; D is possibly TRBD1 (5 bases). V dropped 5 bases and J dropped 5 bases, with 12 bases sitting between them. This CDR3 region has 14 residues. Germline loops: CDR1 MNHEY, CDR2 SVGAGI. CDR3 sequence (DNA): TGTGCCAGCAGTCGCAGGGCGACCAATGAAAAACTGTTTTTT. Its translation is CASSRRATNEKLFF.

This clone was seen more than once but under ten times. V and J are TRBV25-1 and TRBJ2-1; unclear D gene. Trimming took 1 base from V and 8 from J, leaving 3 bases between them. The CDR3 spans 11 residues. Germline V lookup: CDR1 MGHDK, CDR2 SYGVNS. The CDR3 reads CASSEFYEQFF. The DNA for the CDR3 is TGTGCCAGCAGTGAATTCTATGAGCAGTTCTTC.

V gene TRBV13 combines with J gene TRBJ2-1, with 7 bases that match TRBD1. The CDR3 is 14 residues long. Trimming at V came to 6 bases and at J to 5 bases, leaving 7 bases not matched to a gene. The V gene's germline CDR1 is PRHDT and CDR2 FYEKMQ (reference sequence). The CDR3 protein is CASSSTGAHNEQFF. The CDR3 DNA reads as TGTGCCAGCAGTTCTACAGGGGCCCACAATGAGCAGTTCTTC.

This clone came up many times. This rearrangement joins TRBV9 to TRBJ2-4; D possibly corresponds to TRBD2 (5 bases). CDR3 length: 15 amino acids. Germline V gene lookup returns CDR1 SGDLS and CDR2 YYNGEE. V dropped 1 base and J dropped 0 bases, with 8 bases sitting between them. Here the CDR3 reads CASSVTGVAKNIQYF. The DNA of the CDR3 is TGTGCCAGCAGCGTAACCGGGGTAGCCAAAAACATTCAGTACTTC.

The chain combines TRBV4-3 with TRBJ2-7; D may be TRBD1 (6 bases). The V end was cut by 5 bases, the J end by 6 bases, with 17 bases between. The length of the CDR3 is 14 residues. Looked up from germline, CDR1 is LGHNA and CDR2 is YSLEER. CDR3 region: CASSYTDRPAEQYF. CDR3 nucleotides: TGCGCCAGCAGCTACACCGACAGGCCCGCCGAGCAGTACTTC.

This clone was seen once. The V and J genes are TRBV2 and TRBJ1-6, with a possible D match to TRBD1 (5 bases). Germline lookup yields CDR1 SNHLY and CDR2 FYNNEI. The CDR3 covers 14 residues. V lost 7 bases and J lost 9, with 16 bases in between. CDR3 sequence reads: CASTSLVGLSPLHF. For the CDR3, the DNA is TGTGCCAGCACGTCCCTGGTGGGGCTTTCACCCCTCCACTTT.

This chain connects TRBV10-3 to TRBJ2-1; TRBD2 agrees at 13 bases. The CDR3 runs 13 residues. The germline CDR1 and CDR2 sequences are ENHRY and SYGVKD. Unmatched junction bases numbered 8, after V lost 6 bases and J lost 15 bases. The DNA for the CDR3 is TGTGCCATCAGAGCCGGGACTAGCGGGGAGACGTTCTTC. Translated: CAIRAGTSGETFF.

The V call is TRBV5-1, the J call TRBJ1-1; TRBD1 agrees at 7 bases. The CDR3 contains 17 residues. J was trimmed by 1 base and V by 2 bases; bases with no gene match: 11. From germline, CDR1 is SGHRS and CDR2 YFSETQ. In DNA form, the CDR3 reads TGCGCCAGCAGCTTAACACAGGGGCGCGTGGGGAACACTGAAGCTTTCTTT. It yields the protein CASSLTQGRVGNTEAFF.

V usage is TRBV5-4 and J usage is TRBJ2-5; 15 nucleotides align to TRBD2. J gave up 3 bases and V 0 bases, and 3 bases lay outside the gene matches. Germline V gene lookup returns CDR1 SGHNT and CDR2 YYREEE (reference sequence). The CDR3 runs 17 residues. CDR3 sequence reads: CASSLGTSGRGEETQYF. The DNA of the CDR3 is TGTGCCAGCAGCTTGGGGACTAGCGGGAGGGGGGAAGAGACCCAGTACTTC.

V usage is TRBV5-1 and J usage is TRBJ1-4, with D maybe TRBD1 (5 bases). V lost 5 bases and J lost 3, with 11 bases in between. Germline CDR1 is SGHRS and CDR2 is YFSETQ. The CDR3 runs 14 residues. The CDR3 protein is CASRPTDSNEKLFF. The CDR3 DNA reads as TGCGCCAGCAGACCGACAGACTCTAATGAAAAACTGTTTTTT.

The V gene is TRBV19, the J gene TRBJ1-3, with 7 bases fitting TRBD1. The CDR3 sequence is 15 residues long. Looked up from germline, CDR1 is LNHDA and CDR2 is SQIVND (reference sequence). The ends lost 1 base at V and 0 bases at J; junction bases unmatched: 0. This CDR3 is CASSIGDSSGNTIYF. The CDR3 bases are TGTGCCAGTAGTATAGGGGACAGCTCTGGAAACACCATATATTTT.

The V and J genes are TRBV9 and TRBJ1-2, with D perhaps TRBD1 (5 bases). Looked up from germline, CDR1 is SGDLS and CDR2 is YYNGEE. Trimming left V 0 bases short and J 0 bases short, with 9 bases between. The CDR3 runs 15 residues. In nucleotides, the CDR3 is TGTGCCAGCAGCGTAGCACAGGCTGCTAACTATGGCTACACCTTC. Amino acids: CASSVAQAANYGYTF.

This rearrangement joins TRBV7-9 to TRBJ2-5; D gene uncertain. The germline V gene has CDR1 SEHNR and CDR2 FQNEAQ (reference sequence). The CDR3 loop spans 15 amino acids. The ends were cut back, 5 bases at V and 1 base at J, with 14 bases in the middle. CDR3 amino acids: CASSLLARIQETQYF. In DNA form, the CDR3 reads TGTGCCAGCAGCCTCTTGGCCAGGATCCAAGAGACCCAGTACTTC.

The CDR3 loop reads CASSQEGGLAGGFGEQFF. The CDR3 DNA reads TGTGCCAGCAGCCAAGAAGGAGGTCTAGCGGGGGGTTTCGGTGAGCAGTTCTTC. V and J are TRBV3-1 (or the pseudogene TRBV3-2) and TRBJ2-1, with TRBD2 matching 11 bases. The germline V gene has CDR1 LGHDT and CDR2 YNNKEL (reference sequence). J gave up 9 bases and V 0 bases, and 13 bases lay outside the gene matches. This CDR3 is 18 amino acids long.

The chain links TRBV28 to TRBJ2-7; D remains ambiguous. The length of the CDR3 is 14 residues. CDR1 is MDHEN and CDR2 is SYDVKM in the germline V gene. V was pared by 7 bases and J by 0 bases, with 13 bases between. For the CDR3, the DNA is TGTGCCAGCATTTCCGCCTTAGACTCCTACGAGCAGTACTTC. It translates to CASISALDSYEQYF.

The chain is built from TRBV12-3 or TRBV12-4 and TRBJ1-2; D is ambiguous. This CDR3 is 12 amino acids long. Trimming removed 7 bases from V and 0 bases from J, with 6 bases in between. CDR3 in DNA: TGTGCCAGCACAAACTCTAACTATGGCTACACCTTC. It codes for CASTNSNYGYTF.

The V call is TRBV5-1, the J call TRBJ2-3, with 8 nucleotides matching TRBD1. V was clipped by 3 bases and J by 4 bases; unmatched bases: 10. Germline values: CDR1 SGHRS, CDR2 YFSETQ. The CDR3 has 16 amino acids. The CDR3 DNA sequence: TGCGCCAGCAGCTGGGGGCAGGGGGCTCATTCAGATACGCAGTATTTT. Translation gives CASSWGQGAHSDTQYF.

The chain uses TRBV19 and TRBJ1-6, with 7 bases that match TRBD1. The CDR3 length is 12 residues. The V gene end was trimmed by 10 bases and the J gene end by 10 bases; junction bases not matched to a gene: 7. Germline assignment: CDR1 LNHDA and CDR2 SQIVND (reference sequence). This CDR3 is CANRDSNSPLHF. CDR3 nucleotides: TGTGCCAACCGGGACAGTAACTCACCCCTCCACTTT.